Below, 26 T cell receptor beta chains from the same sample are listed, as sequenced in a study of a mutant IDH1 vaccine in newly diagnosed glioma. For these receptors, no antigen is known. Time point indicated: week 11, during vaccination. Each dose delivered 300 ug of mutant IDH1 20-mer peptide subcutaneously with imiquimod. Profiled with immunoSEQ multiplex PCR; TCRdb holds only in-frame clones, not every one. The table shows 55,000 to 65,000 clones, with approximately 80% occurring only once. The input for sequencing was PBMCs, taken from a glioma patient whose treatment included an IDH1 peptide vaccine. Receptors were obtained from a man aged 25-45 years with glioma.

This chain links TRBV7-2 with TRBJ1-1, with D possibly TRBD1 on 5 matching bases. The germline CDR1 and CDR2 sequences are SGHTA and FQGNSA. Trimming left V 6 bases short and J 2 bases short, with 10 bases between. The length of the CDR3 is 13 residues. The CDR3 sequence is CASRGDVNTEAFF. The DNA for the CDR3 is TGTGCCAGCAGAGGGGATGTAAACACTGAAGCTTTCTTT.

V usage is TRBV2 and J usage is TRBJ2-5; 9 bases match TRBD2. The CDR3 has 16 amino acids. With 7 bases clipped from V and 1 base from J, the junction kept 10 bases outside the gene matches. Per germline, CDR1 SNHLY and CDR2 FYNNEI. The CDR3 loop is CASKSEAGGFQETQYF. As DNA, the CDR3 is TGTGCCAGCAAGTCTGAAGCGGGGGGTTTCCAAGAGACCCAGTACTTC.

The chain recombines TRBV14 with TRBJ2-2; D call uncertain. CDR1 is SGHDN and CDR2 is FVKESK in the germline V gene. The CDR3 has 13 residues. Trimming pared 2 bases from V and 6 bases from J, leaving 7 bases between. The CDR3 loop is CASSQTFSGELFF. For the CDR3, the DNA is TGTGCCAGCAGCCAAACTTTCTCCGGGGAGCTGTTTTTT. The full variable domain, completed using reference TRBV14 and TRBJ2-2, is EAGVTQFPSHSVIEKGQTVTLRCDPISGHDNLYWYRRVMGKEIKFLLHFVKESKQDESGMPNNRFLAERTGGTYSTLKVQPAELEDSGVYFCASSQTFSGELFFGEGSRLTVL.

This sequence joins TRBV18 and TRBJ2-7; 13 bases match TRBD2. The CDR3 consists of 16 residues. With V trimmed by 6 bases and J by 3 bases, 8 bases remained unmatched. The germline V gene encodes CDR1 KGHSH and CDR2 LQKENI. CDR3: CASSRTSGSGIYEQYF. In nucleotides, the CDR3 is TGTGCCAGCTCCCGGACTAGCGGGAGTGGGATCTACGAGCAGTACTTC.

About this clone itself: At one end the junction does not follow the germline gene, possibly because of a read error. The chain is built from TRBV2 and TRBJ1-4; D call uncertain. The CDR3 totals 14 residues. The germline V gene encodes CDR1 SNHLY and CDR2 FYNNEI. CDR3 protein: CVSSGRHANEKLFF. In nucleotides, the CDR3 is TGTGTCAGCAGTGGAAGGCACGCCAATGAAAAACTGTTTTTT.

This clone was seen a handful of times. The CDR3 nucleotides are TGTGCCAGCATGTTTTACTCCACTTGGGACTATCAAGAGACCCAGTACTTC. It specifies CASMFYSTWDYQETQYF. The rearrangement links TRBV7-8 to TRBJ2-5; 7 bases map to TRBD2. V shed 7 bases and J 2 bases; nucleotides not matched to a gene: 16. The CDR3 contains 17 residues. Germline V gives CDR1 SGHVS, CDR2 FQNEAQ. Filled out from reference TRBV7-8 and TRBJ2-5, the complete variable domain reads GAGVSQSPRYKVAKRGQDVALRCDPISGHVSLFWYQQALGQGPEFLTYFQNEAQLDKSGLPSDRFFAERPEGSVSTLKIQRTQQEDSAVYLCASMFYSTWDYQETQYFGPGTRLLVL.

This rearrangement joins TRBV11-2 to TRBJ1-5; no clear D. The CDR3 runs 15 residues. V dropped 0 bases and J dropped 0 bases, with 6 bases sitting between them. Germline lookup yields CDR1 SGHAT and CDR2 FQNNGV. The CDR3 reads CASSLDGYSNQPQHF. CDR3 coding DNA: TGTGCCAGCAGCTTAGATGGATATAGCAATCAGCCCCAGCATTTT.

This rearrangement joins TRBV30 to TRBJ2-7; D possibly corresponds to TRBD1 (5 bases). The CDR3 runs to 15 residues. The germline V gene has CDR1 GTSNPN and CDR2 SVGIG (reference sequence). The V end lost 4 bases, the J end lost 2 bases, and 18 bases lay between the germline ends. CDR3 DNA sequence: TGTGCCTGGAACTGGGGCAGGGATATCCCCTACGAGCAGTACTTC. Its protein product is CAWNWGRDIPYEQYF.

This rearrangement joins TRBV7-9 to TRBJ1-6, with 9 positions matching TRBD1. Germline-derived CDR1 and CDR2 are SEHNR and FQNEAQ (reference sequence). Trimming cost V 5 bases and J 7 bases; bases outside gene matches: 9. The CDR3 loop spans 16 amino acids. Written as DNA, the CDR3 is TGTGCCAGCAGCAGAACAGGGACAGGGAACAATTCACCCCTCCACTTT. It is translated as CASSRTGTGNNSPLHF.

The V and J genes are TRBV4-1 and TRBJ2-7; 9 nucleotides agree with TRBD1. The V and J ends lost 1 base and 6 bases, in that order; junction bases with no gene match: 1. Germline CDR1 MGHRA, CDR2 YSYEKL. This CDR3 is built from 13 residues. CDR3 residues: CASSQVTGGEQYF. The CDR3 DNA follows: TGCGCCAGCAGCCAAGTGACAGGGGGCGAGCAGTACTTC.

The V call is TRBV7-2, the J call TRBJ1-2, with D perhaps matching TRBD1 (5 bases). Germline loops: CDR1 SGHTA, CDR2 FQGNSA. The ends were cut back, 3 bases at V and 4 bases at J, with 18 bases in the middle. This CDR3 comprises 16 residues. The CDR3 reads CASSFNPGTAGYGYTF. CDR3 bases: TGTGCCAGCAGCTTCAACCCCGGGACGGCGGGCTATGGCTACACCTTC.

The V gene is TRBV4-2, the J gene TRBJ2-7; D unclear. Trimming pared 1 base from V and 7 bases from J, leaving 14 bases between. Germline V gives CDR1 LGHNA, CDR2 YNFKEQ. This CDR3 is built from 14 residues. The CDR3 DNA reads TGTGCCAGCAGCCAAGGGACGGCCGGCGGAGAGCAGTACTTC. Its translation is CASSQGTAGGEQYF.

The V gene is TRBV7-8, the J gene TRBJ1-2, with TRBD1 as a possible D gene (5 bases). Germline CDR1 SGHVS, CDR2 FQNEAQ. The CDR3 runs 13 residues. Deletions cut 1 base from V and 5 bases from J, with 8 bases between. CDR3 bases: TGTGCCAGCAGCTTAGAGGGACGGTATGGCTACACCTTC. This translates into CASSLEGRYGYTF.

In this sample, this clone turned up once. This sequence joins TRBV18 and TRBJ1-2; possible D gene TRBD1, 5 bases. V lost 3 bases and J lost 5, with 13 bases in between. CDR1 KGHSH and CDR2 LQKENI come from the germline V gene. The CDR3 spans 14 residues. The CDR3 bases are TGTGCCAGCTCACCGTACGGGACGGATTATGGCTACACCTTC. Its protein product is CASSPYGTDYGYTF.

This chain uses TRBV6-5 with TRBJ1-1, with D possibly matching TRBD1 (5 bases). Deletions cut 6 bases from V and 1 base from J, with 12 bases between. This CDR3 is 14 amino acids long. Looked up from germline, CDR1 is MNHEY and CDR2 is SVGAGI. The CDR3 protein is CASRPSGGNTEAFF. The CDR3 DNA reads TGTGCCAGCAGGCCGAGCGGGGGGAACACTGAAGCTTTCTTT.

The chain combines TRBV9 with TRBJ2-7, with D maybe TRBD1 (5 bases). The V gene's germline CDR1 is SGDLS and CDR2 YYNGEE. Trimming pared 0 bases from V and 2 bases from J, leaving 15 bases between. This CDR3 contains 16 residues. CDR3 DNA sequence: TGTGCCAGCAGCGTAGCCCCAGGGTCAGGTACCTACGAGCAGTACTTC. This gives the protein CASSVAPGSGTYEQYF. Supplemented by reference TRBV9 and TRBJ2-7, the full variable domain reads DSGVTQTPKHLITATGQRVTLRCSPRSGDLSVYWYQQSLDQGLQFLIQYYNGEERAKGNILERFSAQQFPDLHSELNLSSLELGDSALYFCASSVAPGSGTYEQYFGPGTRLTVT.

CDR3 amino acids: CSVMGLAGGPTISYEQYF. The DNA of the CDR3 is TGCAGCGTGATGGGACTAGCGGGAGGGCCCACTATCTCCTACGAGCAGTACTTC. The chain uses TRBV29-1 and TRBJ2-7; TRBD2 aligns across 16 bases. Germline assignment: CDR1 SQVTM and CDR2 ANQGSEA. This CDR3 region has 18 residues. Trimming at V came to 6 bases and at J to 0 bases, leaving 11 bases not matched to a gene.

V is TRBV10-1 and J is TRBJ2-6; D assignment may be TRBD1 or TRBD2 (5 bases each). The CDR3 covers 16 residues. From germline, CDR1 is WNHNN and CDR2 SYGVQD (reference sequence). The germline V and J ends were trimmed by 5 bases and 4 bases, with 15 bases remaining between them. The CDR3: CASSPGEGPGANVLTF. DNA of the CDR3: TGCGCCAGCAGTCCAGGAGAGGGGCCAGGGGCCAACGTCCTGACTTTC.

The chain joins TRBV7-9 to TRBJ2-7; D unresolved. The germline CDR1 and CDR2 sequences are SEHNR and FQNEAQ (reference sequence). Between the trimmed V and J ends, which lost 0 bases and 5 bases, there was a span of 5 bases. This CDR3 is 12 amino acids long. CDR3 DNA sequence: TGTGCCAGCAGCTTAGCGGTCAACGAGCAGTACTTC. Amino acids: CASSLAVNEQYF.

The J gene is TRBJ1-3, the V gene TRBV7-8; 7 bases line up with TRBD1. Germline V lookup: CDR1 SGHVS, CDR2 FQNEAQ. The CDR3 has 15 residues. J was trimmed by 4 bases and V by 4 bases; bases with no gene match: 7. This chain's CDR3 is CASSSTGLAGNTIYF. CDR3 DNA sequence: TGTGCCAGCAGCTCGACAGGGCTCGCCGGAAACACCATATATTTT.

This sequence joins TRBV9 and TRBJ2-1, with 7 positions matching TRBD2. J gave up 4 bases and V 3 bases, and 16 bases lay outside the gene matches. Germline V CDR1 and CDR2: SGDLS, YYNGEE. This CDR3 has 18 residues. The CDR3 loop reads CASSEAIGGGAGYNEQFF. The CDR3 region has the DNA TGTGCCAGCAGCGAAGCCATCGGGGGAGGGGCGGGGTACAATGAGCAGTTCTTC.

In this sample, this clone turned up once. The chain recombines TRBV5-3 with TRBJ2-3; D not resolved. TRBV5-3 is sorted into the ORF group, with uncertain function. V lost 4 bases, J lost 5 bases, and 5 bases lay in between. The CDR3 sequence is 11 residues long. CDR3 sequence: CARSIRDTQYF. DNA of the CDR3: TGTGCCAGAAGCATTAGAGATACGCAGTATTTT.

The CDR3 protein is CASGPQGSDTQYF. The CDR3 coding sequence is TGTGCCAGCGGCCCCCAGGGGTCAGATACGCAGTATTTT. This chain connects TRBV9 to TRBJ2-3; D possibly corresponds to TRBD1 (6 bases). Trimming pared 7 bases from V and 4 bases from J, leaving 13 bases between. Germline loops: CDR1 SGDLS, CDR2 YYNGEE. The CDR3 spans 13 residues.

V usage is TRBV4-3 and J usage is TRBJ1-2; a weak D match, TRBD1 (5 bases). CDR1 and CDR2 from the germline V gene are LGHNA and YSLEER. Trimming shortened V by 4 bases and J by 6 bases, and 21 bases separated the two germline ends. The CDR3 sequence is 16 residues long. The CDR3 loop is CASSLSLPRDSHGYTF. The CDR3 coding sequence is TGCGCCAGCAGCCTTTCCCTTCCCCGGGACTCCCATGGCTACACCTTC.

This clone has a single count. V and J are TRBV19 and TRBJ2-3; 8 nucleotides align to TRBD2. The V gene's germline CDR1 is LNHDA and CDR2 SQIVND (reference sequence). Unmatched junction bases numbered 5, after V lost 5 bases and J lost 4 bases. The CDR3 has 14 amino acids. In DNA form, the CDR3 reads TGTGCCAGTAGTGGGGGACTAGTCCCAGATACGCAGTATTTT. Its translation: CASSGGLVPDTQYF.

This chain connects TRBV5-1 to TRBJ2-5; perhaps TRBD1 as D (5 bases). This CDR3 has 13 residues. Germline CDR1 and CDR2: SGHRS and YFSETQ. The V and J ends lost 0 bases and 9 bases respectively, with 12 bases between them. CDR3 DNA: TGCGCCAGCAGCTTGGAGGCAGGGCAGTCCCAGTACTTC. Encoded protein: CASSLEAGQSQYF.